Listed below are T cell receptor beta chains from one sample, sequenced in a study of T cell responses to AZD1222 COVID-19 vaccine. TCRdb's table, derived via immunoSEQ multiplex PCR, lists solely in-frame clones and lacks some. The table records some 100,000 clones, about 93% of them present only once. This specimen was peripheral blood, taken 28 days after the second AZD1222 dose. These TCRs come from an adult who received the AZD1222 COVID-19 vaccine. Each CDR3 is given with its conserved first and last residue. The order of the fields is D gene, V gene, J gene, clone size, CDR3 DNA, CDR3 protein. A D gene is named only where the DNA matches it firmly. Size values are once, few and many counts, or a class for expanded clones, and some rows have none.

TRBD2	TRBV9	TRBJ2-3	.	TGTGCCAGCAGCGTAGGCGGGGGGGGCCGGGCAGATACGCAGTATTTT	CASSVGGGGRADTQYF
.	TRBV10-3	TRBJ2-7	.	TGTGCCATCAGGAACGGACGGTCCGGGAACGAGCAGTACTTC	CAIRNGRSGNEQYF
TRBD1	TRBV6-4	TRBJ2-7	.	TGTGCCAGCAGTGACCCTAATTTTTCCAGATTAAGGACAGGGCCCTACGAGCAGTACTTC	CASSDPNFSRLRTGPYEQYF
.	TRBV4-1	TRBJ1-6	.	TGCGCCAGCAGCCAAGCGGGGGCTTCACCCCTCCACTTT	CASSQAGASPLHF
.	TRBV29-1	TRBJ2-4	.	TGCAGCGTGTGGGCCACGAAAAACATTCAGTACTTC	CSVWATKNIQYF
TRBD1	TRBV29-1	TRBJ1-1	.	TGCAGCATAGACAGGGGATTGAACACTGAAGCTTTCTTT	CSIDRGLNTEAFF
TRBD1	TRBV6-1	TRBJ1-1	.	TGTGCCAGCAGTGAAAGGGACAGAACAAAGGAGGGGGCTTTCTTT	CASSERDRTKEGAFF
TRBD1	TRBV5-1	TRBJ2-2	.	TGCGCCAGCAGCTTTAACCGAGGGACAGGGTCCGGGGAGCTGTTTTTT	CASSFNRGTGSGELFF
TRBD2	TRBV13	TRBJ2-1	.	TGTGCCAGCAGCCCCCTCGGAGCGGGGTCCTACAATGAGCAGTTCTTC	CASSPLGAGSYNEQFF
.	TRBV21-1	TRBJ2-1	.	TGTGCCAGCAGCAAAGGTGGACAGGGGCCGGACAATGAGCAGTTCTTC	CASSKGGQGPDNEQFF
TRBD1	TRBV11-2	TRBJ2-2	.	TGTGCCAGCAGGAAGCCGGGACAGGGCACCGGGGAGCTGTTTTTT	CASRKPGQGTGELFF
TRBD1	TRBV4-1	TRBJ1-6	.	TGCGCCAGCAGCCAGCAGGGGGCAACCTATAATTCACCCCTCCACTTT	CASSQQGATYNSPLHF
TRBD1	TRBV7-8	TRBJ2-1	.	TGTGCCAGCAGCTTAGGAGGGACAGGTAACGACAATGAGCAGTTCTTC	CASSLGGTGNDNEQFF
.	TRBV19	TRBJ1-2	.	TGTGCCAGTAGTTCCCAGGTGGGGCCGAACTATGGCTACACCTTC	CASSSQVGPNYGYTF
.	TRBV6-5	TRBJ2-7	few	TGTGCCAGCACCCGACAGTCCTACGAGCAGTACTTC	CASTRQSYEQYF
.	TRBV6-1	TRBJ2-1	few	TGTGCCAGCAGTGAAGGGCAGAGCTCCTACAATGAGCAGTTCTTC	CASSEGQSSYNEQFF
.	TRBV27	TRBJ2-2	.	TGTGCCAGCAGTTCGTTGGGGGAGCTGTTTTTT	CASSSLGELFF
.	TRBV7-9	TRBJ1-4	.	TGTGCCAGCAGTCGTGGACGGGGGGCAACTAATGAAAAACTGTTTTTT	CASSRGRGATNEKLFF
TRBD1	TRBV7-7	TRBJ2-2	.	TGTGCCAGCAGCTCGCTCCCGGGACAGGGGACGAACACCGGGGAGCTGTTTTTT	CASSSLPGQGTNTGELFF
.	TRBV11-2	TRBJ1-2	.	TGTGCCAGCAGCTATGGTTCTCTAGCAGGGTATGGCTACACCTTC	CASSYGSLAGYGYTF
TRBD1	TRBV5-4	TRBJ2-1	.	TGTGCCAGCAGCTCAAAACGGACAGGGGTTGGATACAATGAGCAGTTCTTC	CASSSKRTGVGYNEQFF
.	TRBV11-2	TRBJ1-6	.	TGTGCCAGCAGCTTCGACAGGAGCTCCTATAATTCACCCCTCCACTTT	CASSFDRSSYNSPLHF
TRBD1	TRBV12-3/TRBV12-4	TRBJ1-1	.	TGTGCCAGCAGTCTGACAGGGGGAGCTTTCTTT	CASSLTGGAFF
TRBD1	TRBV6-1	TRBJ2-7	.	TGTGCCAGCAGTGAAGGGACAGGGGGCTCCTACGAGCAGTACTTC	CASSEGTGGSYEQYF
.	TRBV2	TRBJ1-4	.	TGTGCCAGCAGTGTGGGGACGGTGCGGACTAATGAAAAACTGTTTTTT	CASSVGTVRTNEKLFF
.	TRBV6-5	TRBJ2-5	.	TGTGCCAGCAGCCTTGACGAACAAGAGACCCAGTACTTC	CASSLDEQETQYF
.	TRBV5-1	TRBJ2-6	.	TGCGCCAGCAGCCAAGGGGGGAACTCTGGGGCCAACGTCCTGACTTTC	CASSQGGNSGANVLTF
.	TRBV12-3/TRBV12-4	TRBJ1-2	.	TGTGCCAGCACCCCAGCTCTGGGTCGGGGCTACACCTTC	CASTPALGRGYTF
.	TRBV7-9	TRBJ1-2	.	TGTGCCAGCAGCTTAGAGCGGACCGGGTATGGCTACACCTTC	CASSLERTGYGYTF
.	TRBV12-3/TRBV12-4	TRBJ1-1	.	TGTGCCAGCAGTTTTGGTCAGGGGACCGGAGCTTTCTTT	CASSFGQGTGAFF
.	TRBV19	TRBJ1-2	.	TGTGCCAGTAGTACCCACCCCTTGGGCTATGGCTACACCTTC	CASSTHPLGYGYTF
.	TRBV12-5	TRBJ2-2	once	TGTGCTAGTGGTTTGCCCGCGGGGCGCACCGGGGAGCTGTTTTTT	CASGLPAGRTGELFF
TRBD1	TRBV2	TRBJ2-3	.	TGTGCCAGCAGTCAGGTAGGGGGCCGGGCAGATACGCAGTATTTT	CASSQVGGRADTQYF
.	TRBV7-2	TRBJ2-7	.	TGTGCCAGCAGCTTAGGGTTCTCCCTCTACGAGCAGTACTTC	CASSLGFSLYEQYF
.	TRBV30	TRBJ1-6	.	TGTGCCTGGGTGGGAGGGGATAATTCACCCCTCCACTTT	CAWVGGDNSPLHF
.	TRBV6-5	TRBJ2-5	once	TGTGCCAGCAGTCCCCGGACTAAAGAGACCCAGTACTTC	CASSPRTKETQYF
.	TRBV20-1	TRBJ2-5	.	TGCAGTGGACAGAGCCAAGAGACCCAGTACTTC	CSGQSQETQYF
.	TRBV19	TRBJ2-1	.	TGTGCCAGTAGTATAGCCCATCAGGGGTATGGGCAGTTCTTC	CASSIAHQGYGQFF
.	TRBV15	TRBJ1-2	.	TGTGCCACCAGCAGAGATTTCCGGGCCAGGGTTAATGGCTACACCTTC	CATSRDFRARVNGYTF
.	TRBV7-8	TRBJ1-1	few	TGTGCCAGCAGCTTAGACGGCAGGGGCACTGAAGCTTTCTTT	CASSLDGRGTEAFF
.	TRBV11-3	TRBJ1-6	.	TGTGCCAGCAGCTTGGAGGGACACCAGAATTCACCCCTCCACTTT	CASSLEGHQNSPLHF
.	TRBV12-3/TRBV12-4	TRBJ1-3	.	TGTGCCAGCAGTCCCCGGAGGGGAAACACCATATATTTT	CASSPRRGNTIYF
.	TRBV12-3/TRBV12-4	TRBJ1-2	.	TGTGCCAGCAGGGGGGGACTAACCAAAGGCTACACCTTC	CASRGGLTKGYTF
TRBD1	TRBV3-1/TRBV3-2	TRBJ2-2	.	TGTGCCAGCAGCCTTTTTAACGTCCGACAGGGAGGGGAGCTGTTTTTT	CASSLFNVRQGGELFF
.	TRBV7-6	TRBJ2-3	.	TGTGCCAGCAGCTTATTGGCGGGCAGCACAGATACGCAGTATTTT	CASSLLAGSTDTQYF
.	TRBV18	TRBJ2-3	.	TGTGCCAGCTCACCACCCGGGACTAGCACAGATACGCAGTATTTT	CASSPPGTSTDTQYF
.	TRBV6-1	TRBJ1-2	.	TGTGCCAGCAGTGAAGCGGGGGGTCCCGGAGGCTACACCTTC	CASSEAGGPGGYTF
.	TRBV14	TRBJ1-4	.	TGTGCCAGCAGCCGAAGACAGGTTAATGAAAAACTGTTTTTT	CASSRRQVNEKLFF
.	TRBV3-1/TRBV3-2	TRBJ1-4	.	TGTGCCAGCAGCCAACCGGGGTCGGAACTGTTTTTT	CASSQPGSELFF
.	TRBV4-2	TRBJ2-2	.	TGTGCCAGCAGCCAAGAGGAGGGGAACACCGGGGAGCTGTTTTTT	CASSQEEGNTGELFF
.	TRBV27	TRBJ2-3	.	TGTGCCAGCAGTTATCCGCAGTATTTT	CASSYPQYF
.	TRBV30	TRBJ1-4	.	TGTGCCTGGAGTTGGGGGCAGACTAATGAAAAACTGTTTTTT	CAWSWGQTNEKLFF
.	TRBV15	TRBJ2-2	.	TGTGCCACCAGCTTCGAGGGGGGGGCCACCGGGGAGCTGTTTTTT	CATSFEGGATGELFF
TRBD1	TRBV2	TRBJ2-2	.	TGTGCCAGCAGACCCGGACAGGGGGCTTCCGGGGAGCTGTTTTTT	CASRPGQGASGELFF
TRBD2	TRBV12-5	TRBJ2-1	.	TGTGCTAGTGGTTTGGTACCGGGGGGGAATGAGCAGTTCTTC	CASGLVPGGNEQFF
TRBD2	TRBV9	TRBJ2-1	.	TGTGCCAGCAGCGTACGTCTAGCGGGGGGTTACAATGAGCAGTTCTTC	CASSVRLAGGYNEQFF
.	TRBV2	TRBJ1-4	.	TGTGCCAGCAGGCACATGACAGGTACCCCAAATGAAAAACTGTTTTTT	CASRHMTGTPNEKLFF
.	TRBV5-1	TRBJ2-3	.	TGCGCCAGCAACTCCGCCGCCACAGATACGCAGTATTTT	CASNSAATDTQYF
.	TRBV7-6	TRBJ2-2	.	TGTGCCAGCAGCTTAGGATCTGGGGCCCATACTAACACCGGGGAGCTGTTTTTT	CASSLGSGAHTNTGELFF
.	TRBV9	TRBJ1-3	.	TGTGCCAGCAGCGTAGGGCCCGGGGGGAACTCTGGAAACACCATATATTTT	CASSVGPGGNSGNTIYF